Each of the 28 T cell receptor beta chains below was sequenced from the same sample in a study of CD8 T cells in ankylosing spondylitis. TCRdb used MiXCR to reprocess the 5' RACE reads, holding one entry per CDR3 protein. The sample yields about 240,000 distinct CDR3 sequences, 8.6% seen once. The sample comprised blood, either unsorted or a sorted T cell fraction (not recorded which). The receptors come from a male donor with ankylosing spondylitis or in good health (not recorded which).

This clonotype was seen more than once but under ten times. V is TRBV20-1 and J is TRBJ2-5; 8 bases are shared with TRBD1. Germline-derived CDR1 and CDR2 are DFQATT and SNEGSKA (reference sequence). V dropped 7 bases and J dropped 5; count of bases not matched to a gene: 3. The CDR3 loop spans 11 amino acids. The chain's CDR3 is CSGTGGETQYF. CDR3 nucleotide sequence: TGCAGTGGCACAGGGGGGGAGACCCAGTACTTC.

This clonotype was seen repeatedly, ten times or more. The CDR3 nucleotides read TGTGCCAGCAGCTTGGATTCTGGGGCAACTAATGAAAAACTGTTTTTT. Residues: CASSLDSGATNEKLFF. This chain joins TRBV5-5 and TRBJ1-4, with D unclear. The V end lost 0 bases, the J end lost 0 bases, and 9 bases lay between the germline ends. From germline, CDR1 is SGHKS and CDR2 YYEKEE (reference sequence). The CDR3 totals 16 residues.

This clonotype was observed at least ten times. The chain has TRBV7-6 and TRBJ1-1; no clear D. Trimming stripped 1 base from V and 4 bases from J, with 13 bases between. The CDR3 runs 15 residues. The germline V gene encodes CDR1 SGHVS and CDR2 FNYEAQ. CDR3 in DNA: TGTGCCAGCAGCTTAGGGGGTCTTGGGAGCACTGAAGCTTTCTTT. It translates to CASSLGGLGSTEAFF.

This clonotype was counted many times. The J gene is TRBJ2-3, the V gene TRBV4-2; possibly TRBD1 for D (6 bases). V lost 0 bases and J lost 4, with 11 bases in between. Germline assignment: CDR1 LGHNA and CDR2 YNFKEQ. This CDR3 contains 15 residues. CDR3 DNA sequence: TGTGCCAGCAGCCAAGATCGGGCAGGGGCAGATACGCAGTATTTT. This codes for CASSQDRAGADTQYF.

This clonotype was counted at least ten times. The rearrangement joins TRBV7-2 to TRBJ2-7, with D perhaps TRBD2 (5 bases). Germline V gene data show CDR1 as SGHTA and CDR2 as FQGNSA. There are 17 residues in the CDR3. V shed 3 bases and J shed 2 bases, with 20 bases lying between them. The CDR3 bases are TGTGCCAGCAGCTTCCCCTCCGGGGTCAACGGCCCCTACGAGCAGTACTTC. Encoded protein: CASSFPSGVNGPYEQYF.

There are many counts of this clonotype. The chain carries TRBV19 and TRBJ2-1, with a possible D match to TRBD2 (5 bases). Trimming left V 3 bases short and J 5 bases short, with 8 bases between. Germline assignment: CDR1 LNHDA and CDR2 SQIVND (reference sequence). This CDR3 has 13 residues. The CDR3 sequence is CASSIQRNNEQFF. Written as DNA, the CDR3 is TGTGCCAGTAGTATCCAGCGGAACAATGAGCAGTTCTTC.

This clonotype was observed at least ten times. The chain employs TRBV12-3 or TRBV12-4 and TRBJ1-6, with 7 bases identical to TRBD1. This CDR3 is 14 amino acids long. The junction had 8 bases not matched to a gene; V was cut back by 6 bases and J by 9 bases. The CDR3 sequence is CASSFTGEGSPLHF. CDR3 in DNA: TGTGCCAGCAGCTTTACAGGGGAGGGTTCACCCCTCCACTTT.

This clonotype was counted many times. This chain uses TRBV15 with TRBJ2-3; TRBD1 or TRBD2 may be the D gene (5 bases each). The CDR3 contains 14 residues. Germline assignment: CDR1 LNHNV and CDR2 YYDKDF (reference sequence). V shed 0 bases and J shed 5 bases, with 9 bases lying between them. The CDR3 DNA follows: TGTGCCACCAGCAGAGACAGGGAGAGAGATACGCAGTATTTT. Translated: CATSRDRERDTQYF.

This clonotype was observed at least ten times. This rearrangement joins TRBV29-1 to TRBJ2-4; 9 positions match TRBD1. The CDR3 is 14 residues long. With 2 bases clipped from V and 6 bases from J, the junction kept 5 bases outside the gene matches. The V gene's germline CDR1 is SQVTM and CDR2 ANQGSEA. The CDR3 region has the DNA TGCAGCGTTGAAAAGGGACAGGGACCAAACATTCAGTACTTC. Residues: CSVEKGQGPNIQYF.

This clonotype was observed at least ten times. The chain has TRBV4-3 and TRBJ2-1; D unresolved. In germline, CDR1 is LGHNA, CDR2 YSLEER. V was cut by 1 base and J by 3 bases, with 4 bases left in between. The CDR3 has 13 residues. The CDR3: CASSQVVYNEQFF. CDR3 sequence (DNA): TGCGCCAGCAGCCAAGTTGTCTACAATGAGCAGTTCTTC.

This clonotype showed up many times. The chain joins TRBV5-1 to TRBJ2-7, with TRBD1 matching over 9 bases. The length of the CDR3 is 14 residues. V gave up 3 bases and J gave up 7 bases; unmatched junction bases: 8. The germline V gene encodes CDR1 SGHRS and CDR2 YFSETQ. CDR3 sequence reads: CASSSGQGVGEQYF. The CDR3 nucleotides read TGCGCCAGCAGCTCGGGACAGGGAGTAGGGGAGCAGTACTTC.

This clonotype has only one observation. Being one base from a much bigger clone, this may be a read error. The V gene is TRBV29-1, the J gene TRBJ1-2, with a tentative D call TRBD1 (6 bases). CDR3 length: 16 residues. Germline CDR1 and CDR2: SQVTM and ANQGSEA. The CDR3 DNA follows: TGCAGCGTTGAAGATGATCCCAGGGGAGGGTTCTATGGCTTCACCTTC. The encoded protein is CSVEDDPRGGFYGFTF. The full variable domain, with the rest looked up from reference TRBV29-1 and TRBJ1-2, is SAVISQKPSRDICQRGTSLTIQCQVDSQVTMMFWYRQQPGQSLTLIATANQGSEATYESGFVIDKFPISRPNLTFSTLTVSNMSPEDSSIYLCSVEDDPRGGFYGFTFGSGTRLTVV.

This clonotype was seen many times. V gene TRBV7-8 combines with J gene TRBJ2-7, with TRBD1 identical over 8 bases. Trimming at V came to 7 bases and at J to 6 bases, leaving 11 bases not matched to a gene. In germline, CDR1 is SGHVS, CDR2 FQNEAQ. The CDR3 spans 14 residues. CDR3 nucleotides: TGTGCCAGCACCCACCGGGACAGGTGGTCCGAGCAGTACTTC. Translated: CASTHRDRWSEQYF.

Ten or more counts support this clonotype. The chain carries TRBV19 and TRBJ2-7; D is unclear. CDR3 length: 13 residues. CDR1 LNHDA and CDR2 SQIVND come from the germline V gene (reference sequence). Trimming took 3 bases from V and 2 from J, leaving 8 bases between them. In DNA form, the CDR3 reads TGTGCCAGTAGTATTGGCAGCCCCTACGAGCAGTACTTC. Translation: CASSIGSPYEQYF.

This clonotype showed up many times. The chain employs TRBV7-9 and TRBJ1-2; D unresolved. Germline V gene data show CDR1 as SEHNR and CDR2 as FQNEAQ (reference sequence). V lost 8 bases and J lost 5, with 15 bases in between. The CDR3 consists of 13 residues. CDR3 in DNA: TGTGCCAGCGCTGAGATGGCAGCTTATGGCTACACCTTC. This codes for CASAEMAAYGYTF.

In its sample, this clonotype was seen many times. The V call is TRBV11-3, the J call TRBJ2-3; possible D gene TRBD1, 5 bases. This CDR3 spans 13 amino acids. Germline CDR1 SGHNT, CDR2 YENEEA. Trimming removed 6 bases at V and 10 bases at J, with 17 bases between. The CDR3 protein is CASSQDTPRPQYF. CDR3 bases: TGTGCCAGCAGTCAGGACACCCCCAGGCCGCAGTATTTT.

This sequence joins TRBV7-2 and TRBJ2-7, with D tentatively TRBD2 (6 bases). The CDR3 extends over 13 amino acids. V was cut by 0 bases and J by 5 bases, with 8 bases left in between. The germline V gene has CDR1 SGHTA and CDR2 FQGNSA. CDR3 nucleotides: TGTGCCAGCAGCTTAGCGTGGGGGGACGAGCAGTACTTC. This encodes CASSLAWGDEQYF.

This clonotype showed up many times. The genes are TRBV29-1 and TRBJ2-2; a weak D match, TRBD1 (6 bases). This CDR3 region has 14 residues. V dropped 6 bases and J dropped 0 bases, with 11 bases sitting between them. Looked up from germline, CDR1 is SQVTM and CDR2 is ANQGSEA. Here the CDR3 DNA reads TGCAGCGTGCTCAGGGGCACGAACACCGGGGAGCTGTTTTTT. Translation gives CSVLRGTNTGELFF.

This clonotype has a count of ten or more. The gene calls are TRBV7-9 and TRBJ2-1; the D is unclear. The germline V gene has CDR1 SEHNR and CDR2 FQNEAQ (reference sequence). Trimming removed 5 bases at V and 10 bases at J, with 9 bases between. There are 11 residues in the CDR3. The chain's CDR3 is CASSLPREQFF. CDR3 DNA sequence: TGTGCCAGCAGCCTCCCCCGAGAGCAGTTCTTC.

This clonotype has at least ten counts. The gene calls are TRBV7-9 and TRBJ2-3; D ambiguous. Trimming pared 5 bases from V and 1 base from J, leaving 7 bases between. The CDR3 has 13 residues. Germline CDR1 is SEHNR and CDR2 is FQNEAQ (reference sequence). CDR3 sequence (DNA): TGTGCCAGCAGCCCTCTCGGCACAGATACGCAGTATTTT. Translating it yields CASSPLGTDTQYF.

The chain recombines TRBV6-2 or TRBV6-3 with TRBJ1-6; D uncertain. This CDR3 has 15 residues. Germline CDR1 reads MNHEY; CDR2 reads SVGEGT. V shed 7 bases and J shed 9 bases, with 19 bases lying between them. The CDR3 DNA is TGTGCCAGCACCCTCGGGATATTAATCGGTTCACCCCTCCACTTT. This gives the protein CASTLGILIGSPLHF.

This clonotype was recorded many times. This chain joins TRBV6-5 and TRBJ1-6; TRBD1 agrees at 11 bases. The length of the CDR3 is 15 residues. Germline CDR1 and CDR2: MNHEY and SVGAGI. J lost 9 bases, V lost 0 bases, and 1 base had no gene match. The CDR3 DNA is TGTGCCAGCAGTTACTCCGGACAGGGGGCTTCACCCCTCCACTTT. Amino acid sequence: CASSYSGQGASPLHF.

The gene calls are TRBV19 and TRBJ2-7; TRBD2 agrees at 7 bases. V lost 8 bases, J lost 7 bases, and 14 bases stayed unmatched. Germline values: CDR1 LNHDA, CDR2 SQIVND (reference sequence). The CDR3 runs to 14 residues. In DNA form, the CDR3 reads TGTGCCAGTGCCTCGAGCGGGACCCTAGGGGAGCAGTACTTC. This encodes CASASSGTLGEQYF.

Many counts were recorded for this clonotype. The chain combines TRBV27 with TRBJ1-2; D may be TRBD1 (5 bases). Per germline, CDR1 MNHEY and CDR2 SMNVEV (reference sequence). The ends were cut back, 5 bases at V and 5 bases at J, with 15 bases in the middle. The CDR3 is 14 amino acids. This chain's CDR3 is CASSPGTVGYGYTF. DNA for the CDR3: TGTGCCAGCAGTCCTGGGACCGTGGGTTATGGCTACACCTTC.

This clonotype was detected ten times or more. The genes are TRBV20-1 and TRBJ2-2; a weak D match, TRBD2 (5 bases). The CDR3 totals 15 residues. The germline V and J ends were trimmed by 6 bases and 4 bases, with 18 bases remaining between them. From germline, CDR1 is DFQATT and CDR2 SNEGSKA (reference sequence). The CDR3, as DNA: TGCAGTGCACAAAGCGGAGGCCCGGGCACCGGGGAGCTGTTTTTT. It encodes CSAQSGGPGTGELFF.

This clonotype was detected ten times or more. The rearrangement joins TRBV5-6 to TRBJ2-1, with D perhaps matching TRBD2 (6 bases). There are 13 residues in the CDR3. V was cut by 0 bases and J by 10 bases, with 11 bases left in between. Germline CDR1 reads SGHDT; CDR2 reads YYEEEE. CDR3 in DNA: TGTGCCAGCAGCTTGGCCTGGGGAGGAGAGCAGTTCTTC. Protein sequence: CASSLAWGGEQFF.

DNA of the CDR3: TGTGCCAGCAGCCGGACTAGCGGAGAGTCCTACGAGCAGTACTTC. Translating it yields CASSRTSGESYEQYF. The rearrangement links TRBV11-1 to TRBJ2-7, with 10 bases identical to TRBD2. V trimming: 5 bases; J trimming: 1 base; junction bases outside the gene matches: 5. The CDR3 has 15 residues. Germline CDR1 and CDR2: SGHAT and FQDESV (reference sequence).

This clonotype has more than one count but fewer than ten. Relative to the germline gene, one junction end is altered; a read error may explain this. The chain combines TRBV7-9 with TRBJ2-5; D unresolved. The CDR3 contains 14 residues. Germline values: CDR1 SEHNR, CDR2 FQNEAQ (reference sequence). CDR3 DNA: TGTGCCAGCAGCACCACCGACGGCCCAGAGGCCCAGTACTTC. Translating gives CASSTTDGPEAQYF.